The next 21 T cell receptor beta chains were all read from a single sample in a study of T cell repertoires in cytomegalovirus infection. TCRdb called the reads again in MiXCR, with one record for every CDR3 protein. Among 100,000 to 120,000 distinct CDR3 sequences, 30% were seen once, and the ten largest hold 40% to 45%. For these receptors, no antigen is known. The source material was CD8+ T cells from cultured PBMCs, sampled from culture after CMV antigen stimulation. The source of these receptors is a human donor in good health (CMV status not recorded). Some clones in this sample may be carry-over from other donors' samples.

The rearrangement joins TRBV4-1 to TRBJ2-1, with no clear D. The CDR3 is 13 residues long. The V end lost 4 bases, the J end lost 7 bases, and 11 bases lay between the germline ends. Germline V gene lookup returns CDR1 MGHRA and CDR2 YSYEKL. The CDR3 sequence is CASSLSPGNEQFF. The CDR3 DNA is TGCGCCAGCAGCCTCAGTCCTGGAAATGAGCAGTTCTTC.

This clonotype has a handful of counts. This chain connects TRBV7-8 to TRBJ2-5; possible D gene TRBD2, 7 bases. V lost 5 bases to trimming and J lost 1 base, with 14 bases between them. CDR1 is SGHVS, CDR2 FQNEAQ, per germline. This CDR3 has 15 amino acids. Here the CDR3 reads CASSILRGLQETQYF. The CDR3 DNA follows: TGTGCCAGCAGCATACTGCGGGGGCTCCAAGAGACCCAGTACTTC. Looking up the rest from reference TRBV7-8 and TRBJ2-5 gives the full variable domain: GAGVSQSPRYKVAKRGQDVALRCDPISGHVSLFWYQQALGQGPEFLTYFQNEAQLDKSGLPSDRFFAERPEGSVSTLKIQRTQQEDSAVYLCASSILRGLQETQYFGPGTRLLVL.

This clonotype was picked up a small number of times. V usage is TRBV7-8 and J usage is TRBJ2-7; 10 bases map to TRBD2. Unmatched junction bases numbered 8, after V lost 3 bases and J lost 0 bases. Germline assignment: CDR1 SGHVS and CDR2 FQNEAQ. The CDR3 runs 17 residues. For the CDR3, the DNA is TGTGCCAGCAGCTTTGGAGCTAGCGGGGGAAGCTCCTACGAGCAGTACTTC. It yields the protein CASSFGASGGSSYEQYF. Drawing the rest from reference TRBV7-8 and TRBJ2-7, the complete variable domain is GAGVSQSPRYKVAKRGQDVALRCDPISGHVSLFWYQQALGQGPEFLTYFQNEAQLDKSGLPSDRFFAERPEGSVSTLKIQRTQQEDSAVYLCASSFGASGGSSYEQYFGPGTRLTVT.

There are a few counts of this clonotype. The chain is built from TRBV12-3 or TRBV12-4 and TRBJ1-1; no clear D. The V end lost 7 bases, the J end lost 2 bases, and 17 bases lay between the germline ends. The CDR3 is 15 residues long. CDR3: CASTPLWPLNTEAFF. The DNA for the CDR3 is TGTGCCAGCACCCCCCTTTGGCCCCTTAACACTGAAGCTTTCTTT.

J is TRBJ2-2 and V is TRBV5-8; possibly TRBD2 for D (7 bases). The V end lost 3 bases, the J end lost 1 base, and 19 bases lay between the germline ends. CDR1 and CDR2 from the germline V gene are SGHTS and YDEGEE. This CDR3 contains 18 residues. The CDR3 region has the DNA TGTGCCAGCAGCTCCGTACGGGGGGCGAATCTGAACACCGGGGAGCTGTTTTTT. It encodes CASSSVRGANLNTGELFF.

This clonotype was detected a few times. One base away lies a much larger clone, so this may be a sequencing read error. CDR3 sequence: CASSQESGELFF. The CDR3 coding sequence is TGCGCCAGCAGCCAAGAGTCGGGGGAGCTGTTTTTT. V usage is TRBV4-1 and J usage is TRBJ2-2; D is uncertain. The CDR3 runs to 12 residues. CDR1 is MGHRA, CDR2 YSYEKL, per germline. Trimming left V 0 bases short and J 8 bases short, with 4 bases between.

J is TRBJ1-2 and V is TRBV12-3 or TRBV12-4; D not resolved. Trimming removed 3 bases from V and 7 bases from J, with 12 bases in between. The CDR3 sequence is 13 residues long. CDR3 sequence: CASSFLGVPGYTF. The CDR3 region has the DNA TGTGCCAGCAGTTTCCTGGGTGTCCCTGGCTACACCTTC.

This clonotype was found many times. The J gene is TRBJ2-1, the V gene TRBV27, with 9 bases aligning to TRBD2. The CDR3 is 16 amino acids. With V trimmed by 6 bases and J by 7 bases, 13 bases remained unmatched. The V gene's germline CDR1 is MNHEY and CDR2 SMNVEV (reference sequence). CDR3 region: CASRSRGGAVGNEQFF. CDR3 coding DNA: TGTGCCAGCAGAAGCCGCGGGGGGGCGGTGGGAAATGAGCAGTTCTTC.

This clonotype has only a few counts. The rearrangement joins TRBV11-2 to TRBJ2-1; no firm D call. Trimming shortened V by 1 base and J by 1 base, and 5 bases separated the two germline ends. This CDR3 is 14 amino acids long. From germline, CDR1 is SGHAT and CDR2 FQNNGV. The CDR3, as DNA: TGTGCCAGCAGCTTAGTTCTATCCTACAATGAGCAGTTCTTC. This codes for CASSLVLSYNEQFF.

V gene TRBV20-1 combines with J gene TRBJ2-1; the D gene is possibly TRBD2 (5 bases). The ends were cut back, 5 bases at V and 7 bases at J, with 12 bases in the middle. CDR1 and CDR2 (germline): DFQATT, SNEGSKA (reference sequence). This CDR3 region has 12 residues. CDR3 sequence reads: CSADERGNEQFF. The CDR3 nucleotides are TGCAGTGCTGATGAACGGGGTAATGAGCAGTTCTTC.

This clonotype was observed many times. V and J are TRBV7-9 and TRBJ2-1, with 14 bases fitting TRBD2. Germline V gives CDR1 SEHNR, CDR2 FQNEAQ (reference sequence). The CDR3 contains 18 residues. Trimming at V came to 6 bases and at J to 0 bases, leaving 7 bases not matched to a gene. CDR3 bases: TGTGCCAGCAGTCACGGGACTAGCGGGGGTAGCTCCTACAATGAGCAGTTCTTC. Translated, it gives CASSHGTSGGSSYNEQFF.

The CDR3 region has the DNA TGCGCCACCAGAACCGGGACTAGCACTGAAGCTTTCTTT. This gives the protein CATRTGTSTEAFF. This chain connects TRBV5-1 to TRBJ1-1, with a possible D match to TRBD1 (5 bases). Germline V CDR1 and CDR2: SGHRS, YFSETQ. Deletions cut 9 bases from V and 4 bases from J, with 16 bases between. The CDR3 loop spans 13 amino acids.

This chain uses TRBV18 with TRBJ1-1, with D tentatively TRBD1 (6 bases). V lost 3 bases, J lost 0 bases, and 11 bases lay in between. This CDR3 is built from 15 residues. The germline V gene has CDR1 KGHSH and CDR2 LQKENI. CDR3 sequence (DNA): TGTGCCAGCTCACCCCCGGGACAAATGAACACTGAAGCTTTCTTT. Amino acids: CASSPPGQMNTEAFF.

The V call is TRBV4-1, the J call TRBJ2-7; no clear D. CDR1 is MGHRA and CDR2 is YSYEKL in the germline V gene. The CDR3 contains 15 residues. Trimming pared 2 bases from V and 3 bases from J, leaving 14 bases between. CDR3 bases: TGCGCCAGCAGCCAATACGGTTCCCTGGGCTACGAGCAGTACTTC. Its protein is CASSQYGSLGYEQYF.

This clonotype was observed many times. The CDR3 spells CASSLEAFGNTEAFF. CDR3 nucleotides: TGTGCCAGCAGCCTCGAGGCCTTCGGGAACACTGAAGCTTTCTTT. The rearrangement links TRBV7-6 to TRBJ1-1; D uncertain. CDR3 length: 15 amino acids. Per germline, CDR1 SGHVS and CDR2 FNYEAQ. V lost 5 bases and J lost 1, with 14 bases in between.

This clonotype was seen a handful of times. The V gene is TRBV7-3, the J gene TRBJ2-1, with 8 bases aligning to TRBD2. The germline V gene encodes CDR1 SGHTA and CDR2 FQGTGA. There are 15 residues in the CDR3. V trimming: 5 bases; J trimming: 0 bases; junction bases outside the gene matches: 3. The CDR3 reads CASSPGGASYNEQFF. CDR3 nucleotide sequence: TGTGCCAGCAGCCCCGGGGGGGCCTCCTACAATGAGCAGTTCTTC.

The V gene is TRBV11-3, the J gene TRBJ2-1; tentatively, D is TRBD1 (6 bases). The CDR3 has 15 residues. Germline V gene sequence: CDR1 SGHNT, CDR2 YENEEA. V lost 0 bases and J 9 bases, leaving 15 bases between the germline ends. The CDR3 sequence is CASSLEPPGQSEQFF. The CDR3 DNA follows: TGTGCCAGCAGCTTAGAGCCCCCTGGACAGAGTGAGCAGTTCTTC.

This clonotype was detected a few times. The chain joins TRBV6-6 to TRBJ1-2; 7 nucleotides match TRBD1. J was trimmed by 7 bases and V by 4 bases; bases with no gene match: 12. Germline V gene data show CDR1 as MNHNY and CDR2 as SVGAGI (reference sequence). The CDR3 length is 15 residues. The CDR3 loop is CASSFEPQGTSGYTF. The CDR3 DNA reads TGTGCCAGCAGTTTTGAACCACAGGGGACCTCTGGCTACACCTTC.

This clonotype was counted between two and nine times. The V and J genes are TRBV27 and TRBJ1-6; D gene ambiguous. The CDR3 covers 15 residues. Germline assignment: CDR1 MNHEY and CDR2 SMNVEV (reference sequence). Trimming removed 5 bases at V and 0 bases at J, with 8 bases between. The CDR3 DNA reads as TGTGCCAGCAGTCCGTCGGGCTCCTATAATTCACCCCTCCACTTT. It codes for CASSPSGSYNSPLHF.

Ten or more counts support this clonotype. The V call is TRBV27, the J call TRBJ2-2; D might be TRBD1 (5 bases). The CDR3 is 15 residues long. Germline V gene sequence: CDR1 MNHEY, CDR2 SMNVEV (reference sequence). V gave up 7 bases and J gave up 1 base, with 13 bases separating them. The CDR3 DNA follows: TGTGCCAGCACAGGGATGGTCGGGAACACCGGGGAGCTGTTTTTT. Translation: CASTGMVGNTGELFF.

The chain recombines TRBV2 with TRBJ1-2, with a weak D call TRBD1 (5 bases). The length of the CDR3 is 14 residues. Germline V gives CDR1 SNHLY, CDR2 FYNNEI. V was trimmed by 5 bases and J by 3 bases, leaving 13 bases between them. CDR3 in DNA: TGTGCCAGCAGTCCGGGACCGCTCGACTATGGCTACACCTTC. As protein: CASSPGPLDYGYTF.